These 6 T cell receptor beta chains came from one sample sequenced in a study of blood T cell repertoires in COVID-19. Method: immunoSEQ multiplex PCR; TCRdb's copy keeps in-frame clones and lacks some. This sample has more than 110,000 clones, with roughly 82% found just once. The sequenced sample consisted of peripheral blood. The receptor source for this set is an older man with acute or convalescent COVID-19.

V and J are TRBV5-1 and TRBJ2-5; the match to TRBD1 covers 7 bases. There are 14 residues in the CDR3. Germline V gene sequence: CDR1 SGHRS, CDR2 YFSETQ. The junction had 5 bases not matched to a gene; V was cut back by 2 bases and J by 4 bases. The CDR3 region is CASSFEGAVETQYF. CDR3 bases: TGCGCCAGCAGCTTCGAGGGGGCTGTAGAGACCCAGTACTTC. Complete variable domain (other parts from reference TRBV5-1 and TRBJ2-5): KAGVTQTPRYLIKTRGQQVTLSCSPISGHRSVSWYQQTPGQGLQFLFEYFSETQRNKGNFPGRFSGRQFSNSRSEMNVSTLELGDSALYLCASSFEGAVETQYFGPGTRLLVL.

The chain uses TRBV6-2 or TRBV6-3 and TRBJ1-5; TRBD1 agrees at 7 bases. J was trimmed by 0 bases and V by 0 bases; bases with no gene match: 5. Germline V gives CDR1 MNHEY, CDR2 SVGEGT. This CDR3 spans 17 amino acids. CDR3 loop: CASSYSSGTVSNQPQHF. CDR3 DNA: TGTGCCAGCAGTTACTCCTCCGGGACAGTTAGCAATCAGCCCCAGCATTTT.

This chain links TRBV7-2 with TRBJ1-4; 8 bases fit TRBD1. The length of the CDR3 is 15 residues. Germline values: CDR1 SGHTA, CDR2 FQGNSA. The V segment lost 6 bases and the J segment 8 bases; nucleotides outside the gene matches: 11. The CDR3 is CASRPTGGRFEKLFF. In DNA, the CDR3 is TGTGCCAGCAGACCAACAGGGGGAAGATTCGAAAAACTGTTTTTT.

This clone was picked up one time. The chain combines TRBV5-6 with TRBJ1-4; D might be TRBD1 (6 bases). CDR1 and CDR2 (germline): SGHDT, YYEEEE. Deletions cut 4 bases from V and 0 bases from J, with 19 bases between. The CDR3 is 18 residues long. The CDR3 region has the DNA TGTGCCAGCAGCCGGCGGGGGGCAGGGTTTTCAACTAATGAAAAACTGTTTTTT. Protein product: CASSRRGAGFSTNEKLFF.

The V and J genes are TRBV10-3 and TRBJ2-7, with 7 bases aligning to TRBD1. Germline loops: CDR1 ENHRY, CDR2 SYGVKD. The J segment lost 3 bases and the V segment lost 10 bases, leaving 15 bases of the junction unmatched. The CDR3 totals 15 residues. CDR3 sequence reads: CATSLPQGTVYEQYF. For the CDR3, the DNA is TGTGCCACCTCCCTGCCCCAGGGGACAGTCTACGAGCAGTACTTC.

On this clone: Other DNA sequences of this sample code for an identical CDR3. CDR3 region: CASSSRDRGYGYTF. DNA for the CDR3: TGTGCCAGCAGCTCCCGGGACAGGGGCTATGGCTACACCTTC. V is TRBV7-2 and J is TRBJ1-2; 10 nucleotides agree with TRBD1. The trim removed 4 bases at V and 4 bases at J, leaving 3 bases unmatched. The CDR3 totals 14 residues. Germline V CDR1 and CDR2: SGHTA, FQGNSA.